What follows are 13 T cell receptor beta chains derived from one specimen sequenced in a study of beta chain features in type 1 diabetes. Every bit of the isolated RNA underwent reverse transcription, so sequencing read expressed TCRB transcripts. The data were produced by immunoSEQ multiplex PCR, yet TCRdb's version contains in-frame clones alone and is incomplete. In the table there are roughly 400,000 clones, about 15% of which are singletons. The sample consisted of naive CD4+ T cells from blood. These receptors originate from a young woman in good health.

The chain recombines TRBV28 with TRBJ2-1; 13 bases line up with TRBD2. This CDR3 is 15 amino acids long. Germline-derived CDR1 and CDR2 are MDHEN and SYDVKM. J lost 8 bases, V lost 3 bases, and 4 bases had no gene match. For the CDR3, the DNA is TGTGCCAGCAGTTTTACTAGCGGGAGGGCCGATGAGCAGTTCTTC. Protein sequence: CASSFTSGRADEQFF.

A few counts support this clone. CDR3 coding DNA: TGTGCCAGCACCTGGGCGACGAACACCGGGGAGCTGTTTTTT. It yields the protein CASTWATNTGELFF. V usage is TRBV14 and J usage is TRBJ2-2, with unresolved D. The CDR3 is 14 residues long. Between the trimmed V and J ends, which lost 7 bases and 0 bases, there was a span of 9 bases. Germline loops: CDR1 SGHDN, CDR2 FVKESK.

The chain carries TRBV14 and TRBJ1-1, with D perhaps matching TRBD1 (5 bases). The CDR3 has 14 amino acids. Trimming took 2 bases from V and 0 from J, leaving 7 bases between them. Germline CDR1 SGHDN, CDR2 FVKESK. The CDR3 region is CASSQRRVNTEAFF. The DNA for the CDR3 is TGTGCCAGCAGCCAACGCAGGGTGAACACTGAAGCTTTCTTT.

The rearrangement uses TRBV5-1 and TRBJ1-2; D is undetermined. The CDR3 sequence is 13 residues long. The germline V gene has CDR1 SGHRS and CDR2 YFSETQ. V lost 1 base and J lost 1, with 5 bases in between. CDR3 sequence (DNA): TGCGCCAGCAGCTTGAGAGTTAACTATGGCTACACCTTC. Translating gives CASSLRVNYGYTF.

The chain's CDR3 is CASSLELAGADTQYF. For the CDR3, the DNA is TGCGCCAGCAGCTTGGAACTAGCGGGAGCAGATACGCAGTATTTT. The chain employs TRBV5-1 and TRBJ2-3; TRBD2 matches at 11 bases. Germline values: CDR1 SGHRS, CDR2 YFSETQ. This CDR3 comprises 15 residues. The junction had 1 base not matched to a gene; V was cut back by 0 bases and J by 4 bases.

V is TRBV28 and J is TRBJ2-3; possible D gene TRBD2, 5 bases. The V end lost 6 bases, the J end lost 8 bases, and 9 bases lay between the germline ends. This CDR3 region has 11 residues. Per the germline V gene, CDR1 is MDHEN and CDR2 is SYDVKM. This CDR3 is CASSSGSTQYF. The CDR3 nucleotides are TGTGCCAGCAGCTCGGGAAGTACGCAGTATTTT.

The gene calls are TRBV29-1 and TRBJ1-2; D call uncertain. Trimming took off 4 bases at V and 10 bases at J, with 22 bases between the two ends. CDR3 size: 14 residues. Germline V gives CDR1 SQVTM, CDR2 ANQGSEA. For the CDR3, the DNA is TGCAGCGTTGTTGAGGATAGGCGCAGTAGAGACTACACCTTC. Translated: CSVVEDRRSRDYTF.

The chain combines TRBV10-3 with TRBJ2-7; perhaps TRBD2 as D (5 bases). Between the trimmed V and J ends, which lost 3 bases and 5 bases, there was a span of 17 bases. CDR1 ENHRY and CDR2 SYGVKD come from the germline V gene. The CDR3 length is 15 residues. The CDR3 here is CAISEEYPRDDEQYF. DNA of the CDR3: TGTGCCATCAGTGAAGAATACCCGAGGGATGACGAGCAGTACTTC.

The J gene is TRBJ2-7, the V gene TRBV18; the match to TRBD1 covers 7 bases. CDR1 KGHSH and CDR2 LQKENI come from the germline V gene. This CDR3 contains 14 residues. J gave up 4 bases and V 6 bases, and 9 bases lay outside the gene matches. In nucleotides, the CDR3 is TGTGCCAGCTCCTCCGGACAGGCCCTATACGAGCAGTACTTC. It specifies CASSSGQALYEQYF.

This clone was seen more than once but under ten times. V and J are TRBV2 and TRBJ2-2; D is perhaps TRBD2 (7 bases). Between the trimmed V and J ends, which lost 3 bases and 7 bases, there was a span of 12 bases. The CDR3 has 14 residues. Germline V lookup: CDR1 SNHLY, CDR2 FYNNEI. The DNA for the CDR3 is TGTGCCAGCAGTGATTGGGAGGGGGTCGGGGAGCTGTTTTTT. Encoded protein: CASSDWEGVGELFF.

The CDR3 region is CAWSVGDNYGYTF. The CDR3 coding sequence is TGTGCCTGGAGTGTAGGGGATAACTATGGCTACACCTTC. V is TRBV30 and J is TRBJ1-2, with TRBD1 as a possible D gene (5 bases). Trimming took off 0 bases at V and 1 base at J, with 6 bases between the two ends. Germline-derived CDR1 and CDR2 are GTSNPN and SVGIG (reference sequence). This CDR3 spans 13 amino acids.

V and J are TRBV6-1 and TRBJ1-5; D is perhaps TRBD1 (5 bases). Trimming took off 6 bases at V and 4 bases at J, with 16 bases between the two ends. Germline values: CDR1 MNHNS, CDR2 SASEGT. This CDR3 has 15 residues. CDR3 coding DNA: TGTGCCAGCAGGCGACAGTCTAGGGTGAATCAGCCCCAGCATTTT. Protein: CASRRQSRVNQPQHF.

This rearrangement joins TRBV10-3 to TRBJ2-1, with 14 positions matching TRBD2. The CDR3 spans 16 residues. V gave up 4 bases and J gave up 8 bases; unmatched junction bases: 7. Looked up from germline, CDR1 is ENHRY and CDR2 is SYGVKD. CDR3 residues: CAISGGLAGVVDEQFF. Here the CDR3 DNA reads TGTGCCATCAGTGGGGGACTAGCGGGAGTTGTTGATGAGCAGTTCTTC.